Each of the 14 T cell receptor beta chains below was sequenced from the same sample in a study of cytomegalovirus exposure and HLA in healthy donors. PCR amplification relied on 60 Vbeta primers (plus 13 Jbeta primers). Libraries were prepared by immunoSEQ multiplex PCR; TCRdb keeps only in-frame clonotypes and omits some of them. There are some 120,000 clones in the sample; 65% to 90% occur only once, and approximately 3.1% lies in the top ten. Sequenced: PBMCs. The receptor set was obtained from a young woman in good health and CMV-seropositive.

The chain links TRBV2 to TRBJ1-5, with 8 bases fitting TRBD1. Germline-derived CDR1 and CDR2 are SNHLY and FYNNEI. CDR3 length equals 17 residues. V shed 6 bases and J 0 bases; nucleotides not matched to a gene: 10. The CDR3: CASSSRAGGYSNQPQHF. The CDR3 DNA reads TGTGCCAGCAGCTCCAGGGCAGGGGGCTATAGCAATCAGCCCCAGCATTTT.

V and J are TRBV12-5 and TRBJ2-4; the match to TRBD1 covers 8 bases. With V trimmed by 6 bases and J by 0 bases, 10 bases remained unmatched. CDR1 is LGHNT, CDR2 FRNRAP, per germline. The CDR3 has 17 residues. CDR3: CASGGTGNLLAKNIQYF. The DNA of the CDR3 is TGTGCTAGTGGCGGGACAGGCAACCTTCTAGCCAAAAACATTCAGTACTTC.

The chain recombines TRBV7-8 with TRBJ2-7; 10 positions agree with TRBD2. The CDR3 is 15 amino acids. Germline assignment: CDR1 SGHVS and CDR2 FQNEAQ. V shed 1 base, J shed 4 bases, and the junction held 4 bases outside the gene matches. The CDR3 sequence: CASSLELAGPYEQYF. CDR3 coding DNA: TGTGCCAGCAGCTTAGAACTAGCGGGGCCTTACGAGCAGTACTTC.

The rearrangement links TRBV9 to TRBJ2-1, with 7 bases matching TRBD1. V lost 0 bases and J lost 5; bases outside the gene matches: 5. Germline V gene sequence: CDR1 SGDLS, CDR2 YYNGEE. The CDR3 loop spans 15 amino acids. As DNA, the CDR3 is TGTGCCAGCAGCGTAGCTCCCACAGGGGACAATGAGCAGTTCTTC. Translating it yields CASSVAPTGDNEQFF.

V usage is TRBV2 and J usage is TRBJ2-2; 7 positions agree with TRBD2. Germline V CDR1 and CDR2: SNHLY, FYNNEI. V shed 0 bases, J shed 8 bases, and the junction held 15 bases outside the gene matches. The CDR3 spans 18 residues. The CDR3 region has the DNA TGTGCCAGCAGTGAAGCCCGGAGAAGCGGGGCGACGGCAGGGGAGCTGTTTTTT. Translating gives CASSEARRSGATAGELFF.

The count of this clone is one. V is TRBV4-1 and J is TRBJ1-1, with TRBD1 identical over 9 bases. This CDR3 has 16 residues. Trimming cost V 1 base and J 5 bases; bases outside gene matches: 8. Germline V gene data show CDR1 as MGHRA and CDR2 as YSYEKL. Written as DNA, the CDR3 is TGCGCCAGCAGCCAAGCCCCTTACAGGGGGCCAACTGAAGCTTTCTTT. This encodes CASSQAPYRGPTEAFF.

The chain has TRBV18 and TRBJ2-3; 10 bases align to TRBD2. Trimming at V came to 3 bases and at J to 5 bases, leaving 11 bases not matched to a gene. The CDR3 contains 17 residues. Per germline, CDR1 KGHSH and CDR2 LQKENI. The CDR3 protein is CASSPVISGGPGDTQYF. Written as DNA, the CDR3 is TGTGCCAGCTCACCGGTTATTAGCGGGGGGCCTGGAGATACGCAGTATTTT.

The genes are TRBV27 and TRBJ2-3; 11 bases line up with TRBD1. V gave up 2 bases and J gave up 4 bases; unmatched junction bases: 2. The germline V gene encodes CDR1 MNHEY and CDR2 SMNVEV (reference sequence). The CDR3 is 15 amino acids. CDR3 DNA sequence: TGTGCCAGCAGTTTAGGGACAGGGGGTCCAGATACGCAGTATTTT. This codes for CASSLGTGGPDTQYF.

V usage is TRBV7-2 and J usage is TRBJ1-3, with a possible D match to TRBD1 (6 bases). Germline V gene data show CDR1 as SGHTA and CDR2 as FQGNSA. The length of the CDR3 is 14 residues. V was trimmed by 3 bases and J by 8 bases, leaving 14 bases between them. The CDR3 sequence: CASSFSLRGDTIYF. DNA of the CDR3: TGTGCCAGCAGCTTCTCTCTCAGGGGTGACACCATATATTTT.

CDR3 nucleotides: TGCGCCAGCAGCTTGATGGCCGGGTCAGGAAACACCATATATTTT. Translation: CASSLMAGSGNTIYF. The chain is built from TRBV5-1 and TRBJ1-3; D gene unclear. This CDR3 region has 15 residues. V was pared by 1 base and J by 4 bases, with 12 bases between. The germline V gene encodes CDR1 SGHRS and CDR2 YFSETQ.

V and J are TRBV5-6 and TRBJ1-6; 8 positions agree with TRBD1. CDR3 length equals 16 residues. V lost 3 bases to trimming and J lost 0 bases; unmatched junction nucleotides: 2. Germline V lookup: CDR1 SGHDT, CDR2 YYEEEE. The CDR3 nucleotides read TGTGCCAGCAGCTGGGACAGGAGCTCCTATAATTCACCCCTCCACTTT. Translation: CASSWDRSSYNSPLHF.

The gene calls are TRBV7-6 and TRBJ1-4; 12 nucleotides align to TRBD1. CDR1 is SGHVS and CDR2 is FNYEAQ in the germline V gene. The V gene end was trimmed by 1 base and the J gene end by 8 bases; junction bases not matched to a gene: 5. The CDR3 is 16 amino acids. Written as DNA, the CDR3 is TGTGCCAGCAGCTTAGGTCGGGGACAGGGGGCCGAAAAACTGTTTTTT. Its protein product is CASSLGRGQGAEKLFF.

The V and J genes are TRBV7-9 and TRBJ1-5; the D gene is possibly TRBD1 (6 bases). Germline CDR1 and CDR2: SEHNR and FQNEAQ (reference sequence). V was pared by 5 bases and J by 1 base, with 12 bases between. This CDR3 is built from 15 residues. CDR3 loop: CASSIGTKSNQPQHF. In nucleotides, the CDR3 is TGTGCCAGCAGCATCGGGACAAAGAGCAATCAGCCCCAGCATTTT.

V gene TRBV6-1 combines with J gene TRBJ2-3, with TRBD2 identical over 9 bases. The CDR3 spans 16 residues. Unmatched junction bases numbered 5, after V lost 4 bases and J lost 0 bases. Germline V CDR1 and CDR2: MNHNS, SASEGT. The CDR3 DNA follows: TGTGCCAGCAGTGGGCTAGCGGGGCTCAGCACAGATACGCAGTATTTT. It translates to CASSGLAGLSTDTQYF.